The next 4 T cell receptor beta chains were all read from a single sample in a study of cytomegalovirus exposure and HLA in healthy donors. PCR was performed using 60 Vbeta and 13 Jbeta primers. The protocol was immunoSEQ multiplex PCR, while the TCRdb copy is restricted to in-frame clones and leaves out a portion. There are fewer than 150,000 clones in the sample; approximately 80% occur only once, and 3.9% lies in the top ten. Sequencing was performed on PBMCs. These TCRs come from a man between 18 and 29 years old in good health and CMV-seronegative.

This clone was seen a handful of times. The V gene is TRBV19, the J gene TRBJ2-5; perhaps TRBD1 as D (6 bases). Trimming pared 5 bases from V and 6 bases from J, leaving 25 bases between. The CDR3 consists of 17 residues. The germline V gene encodes CDR1 LNHDA and CDR2 SQIVND (reference sequence). The CDR3 DNA is TGTGCCAGTAGTTTCACAACGGACAGCGGCAACCGAAAGACCCAGTACTTC. Amino acid sequence: CASSFTTDSGNRKTQYF. Using reference TRBV19 and TRBJ2-5 for the parts outside the CDR3, the full variable domain is DGGITQSPKYLFRKEGQNVTLSCEQNLNHDAMYWYRQDPGQGLRLIYYSQIVNDFQKGDIAEGYSVSREKKESFPLTVTSAQKNPTAFYLCASSFTTDSGNRKTQYFGPGTRLLVL.

J is TRBJ2-2 and V is TRBV25-1; TRBD1 agrees at 8 bases. Gene TRBJ1-3 matches the end of the DNA better, so the J call may be wrong. The length of the CDR3 is 14 residues. Germline-derived CDR1 and CDR2 are MGHDK and SYGVNS. The CDR3 DNA follows: TGTGCCAGCGGCGACAGGGGTTCTGGAAACACCATATATTTT. Protein product: CASGDRGSGNTIYF.

The rearrangement links TRBV11-2 to TRBJ1-1; TRBD1 agrees at 11 bases. The CDR3 is 15 amino acids. After removal of 6 bases from V and 6 bases from J, the junction contained 9 bases not matched to a gene. CDR1 is SGHAT, CDR2 FQNNGV, per germline. The CDR3 region is CASSTDRGQIAEAFF. CDR3 coding DNA: TGTGCCAGCAGTACGGACAGGGGGCAAATCGCTGAAGCTTTCTTT.

This chain links TRBV11-2 with TRBJ2-1, with 8 bases lining up with TRBD2. After removal of 1 base from V and 3 bases from J, the junction contained 14 bases not matched to a gene. This CDR3 comprises 19 residues. The germline V gene encodes CDR1 SGHAT and CDR2 FQNNGV. CDR3 nucleotide sequence: TGTGCCAGCAGCTTAGCCGGGACTAGTCCCAACAATGACTACAATGAGCAGTTCTTC. Amino acid sequence: CASSLAGTSPNNDYNEQFF.